One sample yielded the 30 T cell receptor beta chains listed below, sequenced in a study of shared clonotypes between healthy human individuals. Measured with immunoSEQ multiplex PCR; TCRdb has only the in-frame clones, and not every one. The table has 650,000 to 700,000 clones, 80% to 95% seen once. The material sequenced was memory CD8+ T cells from PBMCs. Subset specified: CD45RO+ cells pooled with CCR7-negative TemRA cells. Receptor source: a man aged 18 to 30 in good health. Some clones in this sample may be carry-over from other donors' samples.

The chain links TRBV5-6 to TRBJ1-2; no reliable D call. Germline-derived CDR1 and CDR2 are SGHDT and YYEEEE. The CDR3 covers 14 residues. Deletions cut 3 bases from V and 4 bases from J, with 13 bases between. The CDR3 here is CASSSSLEGYGYTF. CDR3 nucleotide sequence: TGTGCCAGCAGCTCGTCTCTTGAGGGCTATGGCTACACCTTC.

This clone was detected a few times. This chain uses TRBV6-5 with TRBJ2-7; tentative D call: TRBD1 (5 bases). CDR3 size: 12 residues. The germline V gene encodes CDR1 MNHEY and CDR2 SVGAGI. V shed 5 bases and J shed 7 bases, with 12 bases lying between them. CDR3: CASSPQGTEQYF. The CDR3 nucleotides read TGTGCCAGCAGTCCCCAGGGAACGGAGCAGTACTTC.

The V gene is TRBV5-4, the J gene TRBJ2-3; TRBD1 agrees at 7 bases. The germline CDR1 and CDR2 sequences are SGHNT and YYREEE (reference sequence). The ends lost 5 bases at V and 3 bases at J; junction bases unmatched: 12. The CDR3 is 16 residues long. The CDR3 DNA reads TGTGCCAGCAGAGATGCCTGGACAGGCGCTACAGATACGCAGTATTTT. Translation gives CASRDAWTGATDTQYF.

This clone was recorded once. The rearrangement links TRBV6-5 to TRBJ2-5; D call uncertain. Germline V lookup: CDR1 MNHEY, CDR2 SVGAGI. V gave up 0 bases and J gave up 5 bases, with 13 bases separating them. CDR3 size: 15 residues. This CDR3 reads CASSYSLARSETQYF. In DNA form, the CDR3 reads TGTGCCAGCAGTTACTCGTTAGCACGCAGCGAGACCCAGTACTTC.

The chain carries TRBV5-8 and TRBJ1-1; D is ambiguous. CDR1 and CDR2 (germline): SGHTS, YDEGEE. CDR3 length equals 15 residues. Trimming took off 4 bases at V and 2 bases at J, with 15 bases between the two ends. CDR3 DNA sequence: TGTGCCAGCAGCAGAAGGCCCTGGGGAAACACTGAAGCTTTCTTT. As protein: CASSRRPWGNTEAFF.

This rearrangement joins TRBV30 to TRBJ1-2; D is undetermined. The V end lost 3 bases, the J end lost 5 bases, and 4 bases lay between the germline ends. Germline-derived CDR1 and CDR2 are GTSNPN and SVGIG (reference sequence). This CDR3 is built from 10 residues. The CDR3 here is CAWSTYGYTF. DNA of the CDR3: TGTGCCTGGAGCACGTATGGCTACACCTTC. The entire variable domain, with the rest obtained from reference TRBV30 and TRBJ1-2, is as follows: SQTIHQWPATLVQPVGSPLSLECTVEGTSNPNLYWYRQAAGRGLQLLFYSVGIGQISSEVPQNLSASRPQDRQFILSSKKLLLSDSGFYLCAWSTYGYTFGSGTRLTVV.

The J gene is TRBJ2-3, the V gene TRBV7-3; D might be TRBD2 (5 bases). CDR1 is SGHTA and CDR2 is FQGTGA in the germline V gene. The CDR3 has 15 amino acids. V lost 1 base and J 4 bases, leaving 12 bases between the germline ends. CDR3 sequence: CASSLSGLRADTQYF. The CDR3 region has the DNA TGTGCCAGCAGCTTAAGTGGCCTGCGGGCAGATACGCAGTATTTT.

V is TRBV15 and J is TRBJ2-7; D is undetermined. The CDR3 loop spans 13 amino acids. With 4 bases removed from V and 0 bases from J, the gap between germline ends came to 7 bases. Germline CDR1 and CDR2: LNHNV and YYDKDF (reference sequence). CDR3 region: CATSTWDSYEQYF. CDR3 sequence (DNA): TGTGCCACCAGCACCTGGGACTCCTACGAGCAGTACTTC.

This rearrangement joins TRBV18 to TRBJ1-5; 10 positions agree with TRBD1. The CDR3 length is 16 residues. Trimming took 3 bases from V and 0 from J; bases not matched to a gene: 2. The germline gives CDR1 KGHSH, CDR2 LQKENI. CDR3 loop: CASSPDRGYSNQPQHF. CDR3 coding DNA: TGTGCCAGCTCACCGGACAGGGGGTATAGCAATCAGCCCCAGCATTTT.

This clone was counted a few times. For the CDR3, the DNA is TGTGCCAGCAGTGACGGTGGATTCGCTGAAGCTTTCTTT. Its protein product is CASSDGGFAEAFF. The chain uses TRBV2 and TRBJ1-1; no clear D gene. The CDR3 has 13 residues. Germline CDR1 reads SNHLY; CDR2 reads FYNNEI. V lost 3 bases and J lost 6, with 11 bases in between.

The V and J genes are TRBV9 and TRBJ1-3; D is ambiguous. In germline, CDR1 is SGDLS, CDR2 YYNGEE. The CDR3 loop spans 16 amino acids. Trimming shortened V by 0 bases and J by 1 base, and 11 bases separated the two germline ends. CDR3 sequence (DNA): TGTGCCAGCAGCGTAGCCGGCAGGCCTTCTGGAAACACCATATATTTT. This codes for CASSVAGRPSGNTIYF.

The chain is built from TRBV27 and TRBJ2-3; 14 bases align to TRBD2. Looked up from germline, CDR1 is MNHEY and CDR2 is SMNVEV (reference sequence). The CDR3 spans 17 residues. Unmatched junction bases numbered 10, after V lost 5 bases and J lost 6 bases. CDR3 DNA: TGTGCCAGCAGTCTCAGACTAGCGGGAGGGCCGGCGGATACGCAGTATTTT. It yields the protein CASSLRLAGGPADTQYF.

The chain joins TRBV2 to TRBJ1-1; 9 bases fit TRBD1. Germline loops: CDR1 SNHLY, CDR2 FYNNEI. CDR3 length: 12 residues. The V segment lost 11 bases and the J segment 5 bases; nucleotides outside the gene matches: 6. The CDR3 DNA reads TGTGCCGGAATACAGGGGGCGACTGAAGCTTTCTTT. Amino acid sequence: CAGIQGATEAFF.

The chain links TRBV29-1 to TRBJ2-1; 7 positions agree with TRBD2. CDR1 SQVTM and CDR2 ANQGSEA come from the germline V gene. The CDR3 is 14 amino acids. V shed 7 bases, J shed 9 bases, and the junction held 15 bases outside the gene matches. CDR3: CSGEPAGEIGEQFF. The CDR3 nucleotides read TGCAGCGGGGAGCCTGCGGGAGAAATTGGTGAGCAGTTCTTC.

The V gene is TRBV4-3, the J gene TRBJ1-5; D is ambiguous. The V and J ends lost 4 bases and 7 bases respectively, with 20 bases between them. This CDR3 contains 16 residues. Germline CDR1 and CDR2: LGHNA and YSLEER. CDR3 sequence (DNA): TGCGCCAGCAGCCCGAAAGTGGGCTCCCTCGGGCAGCCCCAGCATTTT. This encodes CASSPKVGSLGQPQHF.

The chain has TRBV19 and TRBJ2-4; a possible D gene is TRBD1 (6 bases). The germline CDR1 and CDR2 sequences are LNHDA and SQIVND (reference sequence). V dropped 5 bases and J dropped 5 bases, with 13 bases sitting between them. The CDR3 sequence is 14 residues long. The CDR3 sequence: CASSSWTEENIQYF. CDR3 bases: TGTGCCAGTAGTTCCTGGACAGAGGAAAACATTCAGTACTTC.

This clone appeared a single time. The gene calls are TRBV9 and TRBJ2-2; no firm D call. CDR1 and CDR2 from the germline V gene are SGDLS and YYNGEE. Trimming removed 5 bases at V and 7 bases at J, with 12 bases between. This CDR3 is built from 13 residues. The CDR3 region has the DNA TGTGCCAGCAGGGCCCCTATGGGCGGGGAGCTGTTTTTT. This encodes CASRAPMGGELFF.

This clone was seen many times. This CDR3 is also generated by other DNA sequences in the sample. The V call is TRBV11-2, the J call TRBJ2-5; D is unclear. The V and J ends lost 4 bases and 2 bases respectively, with 8 bases between them. The CDR3 contains 13 residues. CDR1 is SGHAT and CDR2 is FQNNGV in the germline V gene. The CDR3 bases are TGTGCCAGCAGCTCGCCGGCTCAAGAGACCCAGTACTTC. Its protein product is CASSSPAQETQYF. Full variable domain (rest looked up from reference TRBV11-2 and TRBJ2-5): EAGVAQSPRYKIIEKRQSVAFWCNPISGHATLYWYQQILGQGPKLLIQFQNNGVVDDSQLPKDRFSAERLKGVDSTLKIQPAKLEDSAVYLCASSSPAQETQYFGPGTRLLVL.

The chain recombines TRBV12-5 with TRBJ2-1; D possibly corresponds to TRBD2 (6 bases). Trimming stripped 4 bases from V and 0 bases from J, with 7 bases between. Germline CDR1 LGHNT, CDR2 FRNRAP. The CDR3 has 14 amino acids. DNA of the CDR3: TGTGCTAGTGGTTATAGCGGCTCCTACAATGAGCAGTTCTTC. Amino acids: CASGYSGSYNEQFF.

This chain links TRBV9 with TRBJ2-7, with D possibly being TRBD1 or TRBD2 (5 bases each). Germline V gene data show CDR1 as SGDLS and CDR2 as YYNGEE. The V end was cut by 2 bases, the J end by 0 bases, with 12 bases between. CDR3 size: 15 residues. CDR3 in DNA: TGTGCCAGCAGCGTCCGGGACCTGAGCTCCTACGAGCAGTACTTC. Encoded protein: CASSVRDLSSYEQYF.

The chain has TRBV5-1 and TRBJ1-1; a possible D gene is TRBD1 (5 bases). V shed 1 base and J shed 6 bases, with 13 bases lying between them. CDR3 size: 14 residues. Germline lookup yields CDR1 SGHRS and CDR2 YFSETQ. In DNA, the CDR3 is TGCGCCAGCAGCTTGTTCGGGGGATCCCCTGAAGCTTTCTTT. Its translation: CASSLFGGSPEAFF.

V usage is TRBV27 and J usage is TRBJ2-3; TRBD2 is a possible D gene (6 bases). The CDR3 has 17 residues. V was clipped by 6 bases and J by 4 bases, with 23 bases between them. Germline V gives CDR1 MNHEY, CDR2 SMNVEV (reference sequence). The CDR3 region is CASSLLPLAGRPDTQYF. Written as DNA, the CDR3 is TGTGCCAGCAGCCTCCTACCACTAGCCGGACGTCCAGATACGCAGTATTTT.

The chain recombines TRBV6-4 with TRBJ2-1; 9 positions agree with TRBD1. The CDR3 is made up of 15 amino acids. The J segment lost 6 bases and the V segment lost 6 bases, leaving 9 bases of the junction unmatched. Germline V gene lookup returns CDR1 MRHNA and CDR2 SNTAGT. CDR3 bases: TGTGCCAGCAGGAGGACCGGGACAGGGACCAATGAGCAGTTCTTC. It encodes CASRRTGTGTNEQFF.

This chain connects TRBV7-8 to TRBJ2-7; the D call may be TRBD1 or TRBD2 (6 bases each). The V gene's germline CDR1 is SGHVS and CDR2 FQNEAQ. V lost 3 bases and J 3 bases, leaving 18 bases between the germline ends. CDR3 length: 16 amino acids. The CDR3 reads CASSFNEGGRRYEQYF. CDR3 nucleotide sequence: TGTGCCAGCAGCTTTAATGAGGGGGGTCGACGCTACGAGCAGTACTTC.

The chain carries TRBV6-1 and TRBJ1-2; TRBD1 is a possible D gene (6 bases). Trimming shortened V by 4 bases and J by 4 bases, and 13 bases separated the two germline ends. There are 14 residues in the CDR3. The germline V gene has CDR1 MNHNS and CDR2 SASEGT. The CDR3 loop is CASSGTGSPYGYTF. The CDR3 DNA reads TGTGCCAGCAGTGGAACAGGGAGCCCCTATGGCTACACCTTC.

The V call is TRBV7-8, the J call TRBJ2-3, with D perhaps TRBD1 (5 bases). The CDR3 has 15 amino acids. The germline V gene encodes CDR1 SGHVS and CDR2 FQNEAQ. V lost 3 bases, J lost 1 base, and 11 bases lay in between. The CDR3 DNA is TGTGCCAGCAGCTTGGGGCCGCGAGGCACAGATACGCAGTATTTT. Protein: CASSLGPRGTDTQYF.

This clone was recorded once. Other nucleotide sequences from this sample produce the same CDR3. The chain uses TRBV4-1 and TRBJ1-5, with D maybe TRBD1 (5 bases). The CDR3 is 13 amino acids. Deletions cut 1 base from V and 6 bases from J, with 7 bases between. Germline CDR1 reads MGHRA; CDR2 reads YSYEKL. The CDR3 sequence is CASSQGGGQPQHF. CDR3 DNA: TGCGCCAGCAGCCAAGGGGGGGGTCAGCCCCAGCATTTT.

The chain links TRBV5-8 to TRBJ2-7; D call uncertain. Trimming pared 4 bases from V and 4 bases from J, leaving 9 bases between. Germline V gene sequence: CDR1 SGHTS, CDR2 YDEGEE. The CDR3 runs 12 residues. CDR3 loop: CASSRSVYEQYF. The CDR3 DNA reads as TGTGCCAGCAGCCGCTCCGTTTACGAGCAGTACTTC.

The chain employs TRBV28 and TRBJ1-2; D uncertain. V dropped 5 bases and J dropped 0 bases, with 7 bases sitting between them. The CDR3 is 13 amino acids. Looked up from germline, CDR1 is MDHEN and CDR2 is SYDVKM. CDR3 sequence: CASSGYSNYGYTF. The CDR3 DNA reads as TGTGCCAGCAGTGGGTACTCTAACTATGGCTACACCTTC.

The rearrangement uses TRBV10-3 and TRBJ1-5; tentative D call: TRBD1 (5 bases). In germline, CDR1 is ENHRY, CDR2 SYGVKD. V was clipped by 9 bases and J by 4 bases, with 16 bases between them. CDR3 length equals 14 residues. The CDR3: CAITDTLGNQPQHF. Here the CDR3 DNA reads TGTGCCATTACGGACACTCTGGGGAATCAGCCCCAGCATTTT.